Described below is a single T cell receptor (beta chain) sequence and its context. Germline V gene lookup returns CDR1 DFQATT and CDR2 SNEGSKA (reference sequence). CDR3 length: 12 amino acids. The V gene lost 3 bases and the J gene lost 9 bases, with 13 bases spanning the gap. The sample comes from a study of blood T cell repertoires in COVID-19. Study-wide context: Material from acute and convalescent COVID-19 was sourced from the United States, Italy and Spain.

Under the authors' procedure: Amplification of reference gene primers provided the estimated nucleated cell counts. Clones were read by immunoSEQ multiplex PCR, and TCRdb kept only the in-frame ones, dropping some. From that table come the V and J calls and clone size; the DNA was used to work out D and trimming. The table has 70,000 to 100,000 clones, 82% seen once. The sequenced material came from peripheral blood. The chain uses TRBV20-1 and TRBJ2-3; maybe TRBD2 (6 bases). This sequence originates from a man aged 50-59 years with active or convalescent COVID-19. The CDR3, as DNA: TGCAGTGCTAGTATTAGCGGAGGCACGCAGTATTTT. Translation gives CSASISGGTQYF.